This paragraph reports one TCR beta chain. In the original analysis: Reference gene primers were amplified, and this amplification served to estimate nucleated cell counts. The data were produced by immunoSEQ multiplex PCR, yet TCRdb's version contains in-frame clones alone and is incomplete. V and J calls and clone size are as listed in that table; D and trimming were resolved from the DNA. The table records more than 200,000 clones, approximately 91% of them present only once. This record belongs to a study of blood T cell repertoires in COVID-19. In the study overall: PBMCs, B-cell-depleted T cells, or T cells provided the cDNA or gDNA that made up the material.

Unmatched junction bases numbered 8, after V lost 6 bases and J lost 6 bases. This CDR3 is 13 amino acids long. Looked up from germline, CDR1 is SQVTM and CDR2 is ANQGSEA. The rearrangement links TRBV29-1 to TRBJ2-7; 10 nucleotides match TRBD1. The sequence was obtained from a woman aged 60 to 75 with acute or convalescent COVID-19. Specimen: peripheral blood. CDR3 protein: CSVKPGQGSEQYF. DNA of the CDR3: TGCAGCGTAAAGCCGGGACAGGGGTCCGAGCAGTACTTC.